The TCR beta chain under discussion was sequenced for a study of cytomegalovirus exposure and HLA in healthy donors. In regard to this clone: Its antigen is unknown.

Findings and caveats of the study: An analysis that came later showed most CMV-associated TCR beta chains appearing HLA-restricted.

V was clipped by 8 bases and J by 3 bases; unmatched bases: 21. The CDR3 totals 19 residues. Germline V gene data show CDR1 as MDHEN and CDR2 as SYDVKM. The primer mix had 60 Vbeta and 13 Jbeta primers. Only in-frame clones appear in the TCRdb table, and some are missing; sequencing was by immunoSEQ multiplex PCR. The sample's table shows 150,000 to 250,000 clones. The source of this sequence is a boy between 10 and 17 years old in good health and CMV-seronegative. The sequenced sample was PBMCs. This chain links TRBV28 with TRBJ2-4; TRBD1 aligns across 8 bases. The DNA of the CDR3 is TGTGCCAGCCTTTCCGGACAGGGCGGTGTTGTCGGAGTCAAAAACATTCAGTACTTC. It encodes CASLSGQGGVVGVKNIQYF.